The rows below give T cell receptor beta chains drawn from one sample of a study of shared clonotypes between healthy human individuals. The assay was immunoSEQ multiplex PCR, and TCRdb's table has in-frame clones only and misses some. The table lists around 1.6 million clones, approximately 98% of them singletons. The material sequenced was naive CD4+ T cells sorted from blood. Source of these receptors: a man under 40 in good health. The CDR3 runs from the conserved cysteine through the conserved F or W. Each record gives: V gene, clone size, J gene, D gene, CDR3 DNA, CDR3 protein. A D gene is named only where the DNA matches it firmly. The listing skips clone size in some rows; elsewhere it reads once, few, many or a size class.

TRBV5-8	once	TRBJ1-6	.	TGTGCCAGCAGCTTGGGATCTAGATTGGGTTCACCCCTCCACTTT	CASSLGSRLGSPLHF
TRBV9	.	TRBJ1-3	.	TGTGCCAGCAGCGTAAGTAAGGGGCTGGTGAACTCTGGAAACACCATATATTTT	CASSVSKGLVNSGNTIYF
TRBV28	.	TRBJ2-2	.	TGTGCCAGCAGTTCCGTGGCGGGAATGAACACCGGGGAGCTGTTTTTT	CASSSVAGMNTGELFF
TRBV5-1	.	TRBJ2-7	TRBD1	TGCGCCAGCAGCGCGAGCGGGACAGGGGACGAGCAGTACTTC	CASSASGTGDEQYF
TRBV28	.	TRBJ2-5	.	TGTGCCAGCAGTTCCCCGGGACATACCACCTACCAAGAGACCCAGTACTTC	CASSSPGHTTYQETQYF
TRBV5-4	.	TRBJ2-5	TRBD2	TGTGCCAGCAGCTTGTTCGCGGGAGGGCCGAAAGAGACCCAGTACTTC	CASSLFAGGPKETQYF
TRBV28	.	TRBJ2-3	.	TGTGCCAGCAGTCACATCCACAGGTTTAGCACAGATACGCAGTATTTT	CASSHIHRFSTDTQYF
TRBV10-3	.	TRBJ1-3	TRBD1	TGTGCCATCTCCGGTATATCAGGGGGCCGCTCTGGAAACACCATATATTTT	CAISGISGGRSGNTIYF
TRBV28	.	TRBJ2-1	.	TGTGCCAGCAGTTTTCGTCCGGAGTCGGATGAGCAGTTCTTC	CASSFRPESDEQFF
TRBV9	.	TRBJ1-1	TRBD1	TGTGCCAGCAGCGTGACAGGGGGTAACACTGAAGCTTTCTTT	CASSVTGGNTEAFF
TRBV7-8	.	TRBJ2-3	TRBD1	TGTGCCAGCAGCCCGCTTCCGGGACAGTCAGATACGCAGTATTTT	CASSPLPGQSDTQYF
TRBV10-3	.	TRBJ2-7	.	TGTGCCATCAGTGACAGGGAGGATTCCTACGAGCAGTACTTC	CAISDREDSYEQYF
TRBV28	.	TRBJ2-2	TRBD1	TGTGCCAGCAGTCCCCCGAGGGGACAGGGAAGCACCGGGGAGCTGTTTTTT	CASSPPRGQGSTGELFF
TRBV15	.	TRBJ1-2	.	TGTGCCACCAGCCTATTCGGGAAGAGGGGAGGCTACACCTTC	CATSLFGKRGGYTF
TRBV14	once	TRBJ2-7	.	TGTGCCAGCAGCCAATTCGGGACGGCCGTCTGGATGCAGTACTTC	CASSQFGTAVWMQYF
TRBV4-3	.	TRBJ1-2	.	TGCGCCAGCAGCCAAGGTCCGCAAGATTATGGCTACACCTTC	CASSQGPQDYGYTF
TRBV27	.	TRBJ2-6	.	TGTGCCAGCAGCGAGACTTCTGGGGCCAACGTCCTGACTTTC	CASSETSGANVLTF
TRBV9	once	TRBJ2-2	.	TGTGCCAGCAGCGTAGAAGGGACAACGAACACCGGGGAGCTGTTTTTT	CASSVEGTTNTGELFF
TRBV19	once	TRBJ1-5	.	TGTGCCAGTAGTATCCGGCAGGATCAGCCCCAGCATTTT	CASSIRQDQPQHF
TRBV19	.	TRBJ2-5	TRBD2	TGTGCCAGTACCATTACCGGGACTAGCGGGAGATCGGGAGAGACCCAGTACTTC	CASTITGTSGRSGETQYF
TRBV28	.	TRBJ2-2	TRBD1	TGTGCCACCAAACCCCAGGGGGCAATCACCGGGGAGCTGTTTTTT	CATKPQGAITGELFF
TRBV29-1	.	TRBJ2-2	.	TGCAGCGGGGGGGACCCTTTCCCCGGGGAGCTGTTTTTT	CSGGDPFPGELFF
TRBV5-1	.	TRBJ2-1	TRBD2	TGCGCCAGCAGCTTGGGGCTAGCGGGAGGGCCACGTAATGAGCAGTTCTTC	CASSLGLAGGPRNEQFF
TRBV11-2	.	TRBJ2-1	TRBD1	TGTGCCAGCGCAAGGACAGGCAATGAGCAGTTCTTC	CASARTGNEQFF
TRBV5-1	few	TRBJ2-5	TRBD1	TGCGCCAGCAGCTTGGGGACAGGGCAAGAGACCCAGTACTTC	CASSLGTGQETQYF
TRBV2	.	TRBJ2-7	TRBD1	TGTGCCAGCAGATTGACAGGGGGCTTAATGGAGCAGTACTTC	CASRLTGGLMEQYF
TRBV6-1	.	TRBJ2-5	.	TGTGCCAGCAGACAGGTCCCGGCAGGGACCCAGTACTTC	CASRQVPAGTQYF
TRBV15	.	TRBJ2-7	.	TGTGCCACCAGCAGAGATTTGTCGGGACTGAGCTACGAGCAGTACTTC	CATSRDLSGLSYEQYF
TRBV25-1	once	TRBJ2-1	.	TGTGCCAGCAGGCTGGGGGGCTCCTACAATGAGCAGTTCTTC	CASRLGGSYNEQFF
TRBV9	once	TRBJ2-7	.	TGTGCCAGCAGCACGGGACCCTCCTACGAGCAGTACTTC	CASSTGPSYEQYF
TRBV14	once	TRBJ1-3	.	TGTGCCAGCAGCCAATTTCTTCAGGGCTTCCACTCTGGAAACACCATATATTTT	CASSQFLQGFHSGNTIYF
TRBV2	.	TRBJ2-7	TRBD2	TGTGCCAGCAGTGAAGCTCCGGGACTAGCGGGAGTTGAGCAGTACTTC	CASSEAPGLAGVEQYF
TRBV6-6	.	TRBJ1-2	.	TGTGCCAGCAGTGACGACAGGAGGGCAAACAATGGCTACACCTTC	CASSDDRRANNGYTF
TRBV11-1	.	TRBJ2-3	TRBD1	TGTGCCAGCAGCTGGAGCAGGGGGTCGAGCACAGATACGCAGTATTTT	CASSWSRGSSTDTQYF
TRBV21-1	.	TRBJ2-2	.	TGTGCCAGCAGCAAGCCCCGGGACAGGGGATCCACCGGGGAGCTGTTTTTT	CASSKPRDRGSTGELFF
TRBV5-4	.	TRBJ2-7	.	TGTGCCAGCAGCTTGCAGGACTACACATACGAGCAGTACTTC	CASSLQDYTYEQYF
TRBV7-2	.	TRBJ1-1	.	TGTGCCAGCAGCTTTTCCTTAGGAGATGAAGCTTTCTTT	CASSFSLGDEAFF
TRBV2	.	TRBJ2-3	.	TGTGCCAGCAGGCTCCCTAGCACAGATACGCAGTATTTT	CASRLPSTDTQYF
TRBV6-4	.	TRBJ2-7	.	TGTGCCAGCAGCGCGGACAAAACCTACGAGCAGTACTTC	CASSADKTYEQYF
TRBV5-1	.	TRBJ2-2	.	TGCGCCAGCAGCGATACCCAATTGGGGTACACCGGGGAGCTGTTTTTT	CASSDTQLGYTGELFF
TRBV6-6	.	TRBJ2-3	.	TGTGCCAGCAGTTTGTGGTCCTTAACGATGAATACGCAGTATTTT	CASSLWSLTMNTQYF
TRBV7-2	once	TRBJ2-7	.	TGTGCCAGCAGCTTAGGCCAACGCGAGCAGTACTTC	CASSLGQREQYF
TRBV7-9	.	TRBJ1-5	.	TGTGCCAGCAGCTTCGACGGGATTCAGCCCCAGCATTTT	CASSFDGIQPQHF
TRBV29-1	.	TRBJ1-1	.	TGCAGCGTTGAAACAGGAGTGAACACTGAAGCTTTCTTT	CSVETGVNTEAFF
TRBV7-2	.	TRBJ2-7	TRBD2	TGTGCCAGCAGCTTGGCTAGCGGGCCATCCTACGAGCAGTACTTC	CASSLASGPSYEQYF
TRBV28	.	TRBJ2-2	.	TGTGCCAGCGAGAAAAGGTTGCACACGAACACCGGGGAGCTGTTTTTT	CASEKRLHTNTGELFF
TRBV2	.	TRBJ1-2	.	TGTGCCACCAAGGAGGCTAACTATGGCTACACCTTC	CATKEANYGYTF
TRBV5-1	.	TRBJ2-3	.	TGCGCCAGCAGCTTACGACTGGGGAACACAGATACGCAGTATTTT	CASSLRLGNTDTQYF
TRBV6-1	.	TRBJ2-1	.	TGTGCCAGCAGTGCCAGGGCAAACAATGAGCAGTTCTTC	CASSARANNEQFF
TRBV6-6	.	TRBJ2-7	.	TGTGCCAGCAGTTCCCCCTGGGAGCAGTACTTC	CASSSPWEQYF
TRBV10-3	.	TRBJ2-3	.	TGTGCCATCAGTGGGTCATACAGAGATACGCAGTATTTT	CAISGSYRDTQYF
TRBV19	.	TRBJ2-1	.	TGTGCCAGTAATCGGGGCACAGGGTCGGGGTACAATGAGCAGTTCTTC	CASNRGTGSGYNEQFF
TRBV9	.	TRBJ1-1	TRBD1	TGTGCCAGCAGCGTAGATCCGACAGGGGCAACTGAAGCTTTCTTT	CASSVDPTGATEAFF
TRBV10-2	.	TRBJ2-5	.	TGCGCCAGCAGTGTGAGGGCGGGACTCCGGGGAGAGACCCAGTACTTC	CASSVRAGLRGETQYF
TRBV11-1	.	TRBJ2-5	TRBD2	TGTGCCAGCAGCTTAGAAGGGAGGGGACAGACCCAGTACTTC	CASSLEGRGQTQYF
TRBV27	.	TRBJ2-7	TRBD2	TGTGCCAGCAGTTACCAGACTAGCGGGAACAACGAGCAGTACTTC	CASSYQTSGNNEQYF
TRBV29-1	.	TRBJ2-7	.	TGCAGCGTTCAGCAGACTTTTGCCTACGAGCAGTACTTC	CSVQQTFAYEQYF